This is a list of T cell receptor beta chains from one sample in a study of T-cell reconstitution after alpha-beta-depleted transplantation in children. TCRdb re-derived calls from the PCR reads in MiXCR, one entry per CDR3 protein. The table includes about 600,000 distinct CDR3 sequences, about 10% detected once. The input for sequencing was PBMCs from the stem cell graft donor, taken from the stem cell graft. The origin of the receptors is a human donor who donated a stem cell graft to a child with acute myeloid leukemia. CDR3s include the opening cysteine and the closing phenylalanine or tryptophan. The D gene is left open where the match is weak. Expanded clones get a size class; other rows say once, few or many, or leave the size out.

j_gene | d_gene | v_gene | abundance | CDR3aa | CDR3nt
TRBJ2-1 | NA | TRBV6-2/TRBV6-3 | many | CASSALNEQFF | TGTGCCAGCAGCGCTTTGAATGAGCAGTTCTTC
TRBJ2-1 | TRBD1 | TRBV12-3/TRBV12-4 | NA | CASSEQGNSYNEQFF | TGTGCCAGCAGCGAACAGGGGAACTCCTACAATGAGCAGTTCTTC
TRBJ2-7 | TRBD2 | TRBV4-3 | NA | CASSAGLAAWEQYF | TGCGCCAGCAGCGCTGGACTAGCGGCCTGGGAGCAGTACTTC
TRBJ2-3 | NA | TRBV7-3 | NA | CASSPHPVPGTDTQYF | TGTGCCAGCAGCCCTCACCCTGTACCTGGCACAGATACGCAGTATTTT
TRBJ2-3 | NA | TRBV6-5 | many | CASSWGRGGTDTQYF | TGTGCCAGCAGTTGGGGCAGGGGCGGCACAGATACGCAGTATTTT
TRBJ1-1 | NA | TRBV6-4 | few | CASSMDGNTEAFF | TGTGCCAGCAGCATGGACGGGAACACTGAAGCTTTCTTT
TRBJ2-1 | NA | TRBV2 | few | CASVRESSYNEQFF | TGTGCCTCGGTGAGGGAAAGCTCCTACAATGAGCAGTTCTTC
TRBJ2-1 | NA | TRBV4-3 | many | CASSQGARVHNEQFF | TGCGCCAGCAGCCAAGGGGCGAGGGTACACAATGAGCAGTTCTTC
TRBJ2-5 | NA | TRBV6-5 | few | CASSYSRAGGMQETQYF | TGTGCCAGCAGTTACTCTAGGGCCGGGGGAATGCAAGAGACCCAGTACTTC
TRBJ2-7 | TRBD2 | TRBV7-2 | NA | CASSPSGYSYEQYF | TGTGCCAGCAGCCCTAGCGGGTACTCCTACGAGCAGTACTTC
TRBJ2-7 | NA | TRBV28 | NA | CASRTPFGARLVAEQYF | TGTGCCAGCAGGACGCCCTTTGGGGCGAGGCTGGTTGCCGAGCAGTACTTC
TRBJ2-1 | TRBD2 | TRBV11-2 | NA | CASSLRVLLLAGVGNEQFF | TGTGCCAGCAGCCTTAGAGTCCTATTACTAGCGGGAGTCGGGAATGAGCAGTTCTTC
TRBJ1-2 | TRBD1 | TRBV29-1 | NA | CSVEFWDRGNGYTF | TGCAGCGTTGAGTTCTGGGACAGGGGCAATGGCTACACCTTC
TRBJ2-7 | NA | TRBV20-1 | few | CSAHWDGSYEQYF | TGCAGTGCCCATTGGGACGGTTCGTACGAGCAGTACTTC
TRBJ2-2 | TRBD2 | TRBV20-1 | many | CSARPLAGKGELFF | TGCAGTGCTAGGCCGCTAGCGGGAAAGGGGGAGCTGTTTTTT
TRBJ2-1 | NA | TRBV7-3 | few | CASSPNPAGWNEQFF | TGTGCCAGCAGCCCAAACCCGGCGGGGTGGAATGAGCAGTTCTTC
TRBJ1-1 | NA | TRBV20-1 | NA | CSSRAGNTEAFF | TGCAGTTCCAGGGCGGGTAACACTGAAGCTTTCTTT
TRBJ2-7 | TRBD2 | TRBV29-1 | many | CSVAMGVAGNYEQYF | TGCAGCGTGGCTATGGGAGTAGCGGGGAACTACGAGCAGTACTTC
TRBJ2-7 | TRBD2 | TRBV6-2/TRBV6-3 | many | CATRTSGAYEQYF | TGTGCCACTCGGACTAGCGGGGCCTACGAGCAGTACTTC
TRBJ2-7 | NA | TRBV5-1 | NA | CASSLTRQSSYEQYF | TGCGCCAGCAGCTTGACGAGACAGAGCTCCTACGAGCAGTACTTC